The sequence of this T cell receptor beta chain was determined in a study of molecular identifiers for immune sequencing clone quantification (dated by TCRdb to the late 2010s). About the full investigation: In a replicate experiment, RNA from roughly 20,000 or 100,000 naive CD8 T cells was split into five aliquots, four of which were sequenced. CD8 T cells were used in a methods study to benchmark molecular-identifier clustering-based TCR repertoire sequencing (MIDCIRS) and TCR RNA copy counting. The paper as a whole reports these results and caveats: Spiked-in Jurkat TCR RNA equivalent to a single cell was reported to be detectable even among 800,000 to 1,000,000 naive CD8 T cells. Clones above 20 RNA copies held over 99% of molecules in CMV-specific effector cells but under 1% in naive cells. The sizes of highly expanded clones could end up underestimated when identical TCR molecules share a barcode. Without barcode sub-clustering, chimeric consensus sequences inflated TCR diversity; chimeras reached as high as 47%. Spiked-in Jurkat TCR RNA (around eleven copies' worth), which is not part of the donor repertoire, was contained in the naive libraries. Modeling gave around 3.3 recovered TCR RNA copies per cell versus 8 to 10 by digital PCR, implying roughly 29% capture efficiency.

The CDR3, cysteine through phenylalanine, is 13 amino acids long. CDR3 DNA is the only sequence kept; it has 39 bases, read in frame from the first base. Sequences SGHTS (CDR1) and YDEGEE (CDR2) are obtained from the germline V gene. V lost 1 base and J lost 0 bases; the stretch between them is 4 bases long. Naive CD8 T cell libraries were made from about 20,000 to 1,000,000 sorted cells using 10%, 30% or 50% of purified RNA. Naive CD8 T cells, defined as CD8+CD4-CCR7+CD45RA+, were FACS-sorted into RLT Plus buffer on a BD FACSAria II. Approximately eleven TCR copies' worth of Jurkat RNA were spiked into roughly 20,000-1,000,000 naive CD8 T cell samples to test detection sensitivity. CD8 T cells were enriched using RosetteSep CD8+ T Cell Enrichment Cocktail and Ficoll-Paque, and the enriched cells then underwent ACK red cell lysis. As regards this clonotype: Its target antigen remains unknown. Qualities for individual bases were not recorded, and no much larger clone is one base off.

Receptors were amplified or captured by PCR. Sequenced using a NextSeq 500. Preparation of bulk TCR libraries followed a previously described approach, with the TCR primers listed in Table S5. Total RNA was purified with the Qiagen AllPrep DNA/RNA kit. Before analysis, reads from multiple sequencing runs of one library were combined. The paper's data handling went like this. Reads were retained only if their TCR constant sequence matched exactly, and those retained reads were trimmed to 150 nt and grouped according to their 12-nt molecular barcodes. Reads inside each barcode group were sub-clustered using a 15% Levenshtein threshold, and a quality-weighted consensus sequence was constructed for each RNA molecule. Non-functional sequences were filtered out, along with any lower-count sequence sitting one edit away from another sequence. On the basis of fitting two negative binomial distributions, barcode sub-clusters with fewer than 20% of the maximum read count were discarded. The public sequencing data were trimmed at Q25 with fastp and processed into clonotypes with MiXCR by TCRdb, which kept only in-frame beta chains. When rows share a CDR3 protein, they turn into one entry using the most common DNA and genes. These V and J calls derive from TCRdb rather than the authors' analysis. Across this sample there are about 320,000 distinct CDR3 sequences, with roughly 24% seen only once. 0.65% to 0.75% of the sample is in the top ten clones.

The chain is made from TRBV5-8 and TRBJ2-5, with no reliable assignment of the D segment. The sample taken for sequencing was naive CD8+ T cells from blood, with Jurkat cell RNA spiked in. The intended sense of this specimen's cell subset or site label: FACS-sorted CD8+CD4-CCR7+CD45RA+ naive T cells. This TCR came from a human donor in good health. Some libraries in this study had Jurkat cell RNA spiked in. The encoded CDR3 is CASSLNNQETQYF. The DNA is as follows: TGTGCCAGCAGCTTGAACAACCAAGAGACCCAGTACTTC.